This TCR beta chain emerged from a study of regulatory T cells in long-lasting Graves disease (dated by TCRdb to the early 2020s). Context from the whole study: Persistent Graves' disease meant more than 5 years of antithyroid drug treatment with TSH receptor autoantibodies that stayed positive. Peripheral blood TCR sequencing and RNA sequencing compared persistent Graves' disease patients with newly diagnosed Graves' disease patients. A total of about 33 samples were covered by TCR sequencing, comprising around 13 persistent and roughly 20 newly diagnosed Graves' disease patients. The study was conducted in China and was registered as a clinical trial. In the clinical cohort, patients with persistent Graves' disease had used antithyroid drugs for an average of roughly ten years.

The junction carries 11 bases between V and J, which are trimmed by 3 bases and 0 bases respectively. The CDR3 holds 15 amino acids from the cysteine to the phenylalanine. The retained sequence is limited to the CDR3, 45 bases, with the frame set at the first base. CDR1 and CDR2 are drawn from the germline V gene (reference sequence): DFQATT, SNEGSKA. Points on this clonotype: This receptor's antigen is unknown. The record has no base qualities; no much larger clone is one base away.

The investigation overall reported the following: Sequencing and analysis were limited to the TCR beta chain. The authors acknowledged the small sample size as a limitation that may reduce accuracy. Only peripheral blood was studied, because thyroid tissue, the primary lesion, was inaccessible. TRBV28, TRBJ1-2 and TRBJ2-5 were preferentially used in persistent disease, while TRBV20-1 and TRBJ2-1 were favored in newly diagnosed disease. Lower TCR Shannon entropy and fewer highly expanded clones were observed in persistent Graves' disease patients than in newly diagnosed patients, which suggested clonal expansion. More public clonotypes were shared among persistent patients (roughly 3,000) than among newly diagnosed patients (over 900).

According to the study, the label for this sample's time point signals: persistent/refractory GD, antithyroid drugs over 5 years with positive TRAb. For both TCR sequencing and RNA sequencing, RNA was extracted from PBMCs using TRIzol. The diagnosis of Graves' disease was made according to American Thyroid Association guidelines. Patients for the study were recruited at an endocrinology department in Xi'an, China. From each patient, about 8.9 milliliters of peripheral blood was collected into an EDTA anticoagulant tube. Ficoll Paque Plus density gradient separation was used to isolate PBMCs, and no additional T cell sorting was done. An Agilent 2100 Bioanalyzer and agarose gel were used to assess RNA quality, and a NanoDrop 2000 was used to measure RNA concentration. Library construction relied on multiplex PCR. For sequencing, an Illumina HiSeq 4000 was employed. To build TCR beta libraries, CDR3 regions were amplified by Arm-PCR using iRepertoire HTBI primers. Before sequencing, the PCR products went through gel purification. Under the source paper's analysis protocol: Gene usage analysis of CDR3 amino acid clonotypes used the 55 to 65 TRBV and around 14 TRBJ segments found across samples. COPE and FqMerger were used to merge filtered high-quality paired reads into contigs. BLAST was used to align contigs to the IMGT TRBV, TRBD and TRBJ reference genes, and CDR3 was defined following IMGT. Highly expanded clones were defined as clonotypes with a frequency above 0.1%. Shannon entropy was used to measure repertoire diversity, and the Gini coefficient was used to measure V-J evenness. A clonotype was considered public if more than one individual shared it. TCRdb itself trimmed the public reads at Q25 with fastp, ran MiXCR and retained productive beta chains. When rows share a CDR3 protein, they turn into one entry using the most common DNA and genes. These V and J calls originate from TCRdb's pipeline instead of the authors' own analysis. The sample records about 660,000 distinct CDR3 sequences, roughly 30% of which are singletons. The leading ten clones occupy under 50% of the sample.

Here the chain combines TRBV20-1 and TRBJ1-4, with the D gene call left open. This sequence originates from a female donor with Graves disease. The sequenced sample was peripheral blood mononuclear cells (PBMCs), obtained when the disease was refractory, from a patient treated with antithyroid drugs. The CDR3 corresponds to CSARKIISTNEKLFF. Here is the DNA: TGCAGTGCTAGGAAAATAATTTCAACTAATGAAAAACTGTTTTTT.